This TCR beta chain was found in a study of blood T cell repertoires in COVID-19. Data came from immunoSEQ multiplex PCR; TCRdb stores just in-frame clones and leaves some out. The data contain around 250,000 clones, roughly 83% of them singletons. The CDR3 covers 15 residues. Trimming removed 5 bases from V and 0 bases from J; junction bases left unmatched: 5. Germline lookup yields CDR1 SGHTA and CDR2 FQGNSA. The V and J genes are TRBV7-2 and TRBJ2-7, with 9 bases aligning to TRBD2. This receptor was obtained from a man at least 80 years old with acute or convalescent COVID-19. The sequencing sample was made of peripheral blood. In DNA form, the CDR3 reads TGTGCCAGCAGCCCCGCTAGCGGGGTCTCCTACGAGCAGTACTTC. Its protein is CASSPASGVSYEQYF.